This TCR beta chain appears in the sequencing data of a study of vaccination and CD4 T cells after COVID-19. Study details: Ranging from 14 to 241, the interval between dose two and post-vaccine sampling had a median of about ten weeks. Overlapping spike peptides of SARS-CoV-2, HCoV-NL63, HCoV-OC43 and HCoV-229E were used, and cells were stimulated with them. Samples from a few convalescent patients were taken at day 14 and days 161 to 241 post-vaccination.

With the Oncomine TCR Beta short-read assay, DNA from cultured CD4+ T cells was sequenced. TCRdb re-derived calls from the PCR reads in MiXCR, one entry per CDR3 protein. The top ten hold about 18% of the sample, which has approximately 17,000 distinct CDR3 sequences, 52% seen once. Unmatched junction bases numbered 11, after V lost 5 bases and J lost 5 bases. CDR1 DFQATT and CDR2 SNEGSKA come from the germline V gene (reference sequence). The length of the CDR3 is 14 residues. Time point meaning: late sampling 161 to 241 days after vaccination in a few convalescent patients. Indicated treatment: roughly 11-day PBMC culture with coronavirus spike peptide pools or control peptides (ViraFEST assay). The authors swapped half the medium for fresh IL-2 medium on days 3 and 7. Comments on this clonotype: The target antigen is unknown.

Sequences were derived from CD4+ T cells from blood, cultured in vitro, sampled about 7 months after SARS-CoV-2 vaccination. This clonotype originated in a human donor who had recovered from COVID-19. This rearrangement joins TRBV20-1 to TRBJ2-5; 7 bases line up with TRBD2. The DNA of the CDR3 is TGCAGTGCTTATAGTAGTCTAGCGGTGGAGACCCAGTACTTC. Translating it yields CSAYSSLAVETQYF.